These 18 T cell receptor beta chains share one sample of origin, sequenced in a study of cytomegalovirus exposure and HLA in healthy donors (dated by TCRdb to about 2017). The library was made by the immunoSEQ multiplex PCR assay. The multiplex PCR relied on a mix of 60 forward primers for TCR Vbeta segments and 13 reverse primers for TCR Jbeta segments. TCRdb took over this immuneACCESS table, retaining in-frame rearrangements with V and J assigned. Such tables are incomplete; in checked studies, under half of the missing clones stem from an unresolved V gene, and the remainder is unexplained. The sample contains 150,000 to 200,000 clones, approximately 65% of them found a single time. The ten largest clones add up to 2.5% to 3% of the sample. Sequencing used PBMCs. The receptors shown here come from a man aged 35 to 55 in good health and CMV-seronegative.

This clone has a handful of counts. The rearrangement joins TRBV19 to TRBJ1-6, with a tentative D call TRBD1 (5 bases). Germline V gene lookup returns CDR1 LNHDA and CDR2 SQIVND (reference sequence). Trimming shortened V by 5 bases and J by 7 bases, and 12 bases separated the two germline ends. This CDR3 has 14 amino acids. The CDR3, as DNA: TGTGCCAGTAGTTGGGGCAGGGCGAATTCACCCCTCCACTTT. The encoded protein is CASSWGRANSPLHF.

V and J are TRBV5-1 and TRBJ1-1, with 7 nucleotides matching TRBD1. V shed 4 bases, J shed 3 bases, and the junction held 6 bases outside the gene matches. This CDR3 is built from 14 residues. The germline CDR1 and CDR2 sequences are SGHRS and YFSETQ. CDR3 nucleotide sequence: TGCGCCAGCAGCGGCCGCCAGGGGGACACTGAAGCTTTCTTT. Its translation: CASSGRQGDTEAFF. Filled out from reference TRBV5-1 and TRBJ1-1, the complete variable domain reads KAGVTQTPRYLIKTRGQQVTLSCSPISGHRSVSWYQQTPGQGLQFLFEYFSETQRNKGNFPGRFSGRQFSNSRSEMNVSTLELGDSALYLCASSGRQGDTEAFFGQGTRLTVV.

This clone was counted a few times. The chain carries TRBV5-1 and TRBJ1-1; D gene ambiguous. V was clipped by 4 bases and J by 2 bases, with 15 bases between them. The CDR3 is made up of 15 amino acids. Germline assignment: CDR1 SGHRS and CDR2 YFSETQ. This CDR3 reads CASSQALSRNTEAFF. CDR3 in DNA: TGCGCCAGCAGCCAAGCATTGTCCCGAAACACTGAAGCTTTCTTT.

The CDR3 loop reads CASTLLQGATGELFF. In nucleotides, the CDR3 is TGTGCCAGCACACTTCTACAGGGGGCAACCGGGGAGCTGTTTTTT. The chain employs TRBV2 and TRBJ2-2, with TRBD1 matching over 9 bases. From germline, CDR1 is SNHLY and CDR2 FYNNEI. J was trimmed by 5 bases and V by 7 bases; bases with no gene match: 8. The CDR3 sequence is 15 residues long.

This clone was recorded a few times. This chain connects TRBV6-6 to TRBJ1-5, with 9 bases aligning to TRBD1. Germline V CDR1 and CDR2: MNHNY, SVGAGI (reference sequence). The CDR3 has 16 residues. Trimming took 7 bases from V and 1 from J; bases not matched to a gene: 8. CDR3 DNA sequence: TGTGCCAGCACCGTCGGACAGGGGATGAGCAATCAGCCCCAGCATTTT. It yields the protein CASTVGQGMSNQPQHF.

The rearrangement links TRBV6-1 to TRBJ1-2, with a possible D match to TRBD1 (6 bases). Between the trimmed V and J ends, which lost 9 bases and 0 bases, there was a span of 11 bases. The CDR3 extends over 13 amino acids. Germline CDR1 reads MNHNS; CDR2 reads SASEGT. The CDR3 DNA follows: TGTGCCAGTGGGACACCTCCTAACTATGGCTACACCTTC. Protein sequence: CASGTPPNYGYTF.

V is TRBV5-8 and J is TRBJ1-2, with D possibly being TRBD1 (5 bases). The CDR3 has 13 amino acids. Trimming pared 1 base from V and 3 bases from J, leaving 7 bases between. The germline V gene has CDR1 SGHTS and CDR2 YDEGEE. The CDR3 is CASSLPGDYGYTF. The CDR3 nucleotides are TGTGCCAGCAGCTTGCCGGGGGACTATGGCTACACCTTC.

The genes are TRBV6-6 and TRBJ1-2; possible D gene TRBD1, 6 bases. V lost 6 bases, J lost 4 bases, and 12 bases lay in between. Germline V lookup: CDR1 MNHNY, CDR2 SVGAGI (reference sequence). The CDR3 is 13 amino acids. CDR3 bases: TGTGCCAGCAGGCCTGGACAGCGCTATGGCTACACCTTC. Protein: CASRPGQRYGYTF.

This clone was counted a few times. This rearrangement joins TRBV5-1 to TRBJ2-7; 9 bases line up with TRBD1. CDR1 SGHRS and CDR2 YFSETQ come from the germline V gene. CDR3 length equals 15 residues. V shed 3 bases, J shed 6 bases, and the junction held 10 bases outside the gene matches. CDR3 DNA: TGCGCCAGCAGCTCGATCCCCGGGACAGGGTTCGAGCAGTACTTC. Its protein is CASSSIPGTGFEQYF. Looking up the rest from reference TRBV5-1 and TRBJ2-7 gives the full variable domain: KAGVTQTPRYLIKTRGQQVTLSCSPISGHRSVSWYQQTPGQGLQFLFEYFSETQRNKGNFPGRFSGRQFSNSRSEMNVSTLELGDSALYLCASSSIPGTGFEQYFGPGTRLTVT.

The rearrangement joins TRBV6-1 to TRBJ1-4, with 10 bases matching TRBD1. Germline loops: CDR1 MNHNS, CDR2 SASEGT. With V trimmed by 4 bases and J by 1 base, 6 bases remained unmatched. The CDR3 runs 17 residues. The CDR3 loop is CASSGRDRGVTNEKLFF. CDR3 coding DNA: TGTGCCAGCAGTGGCCGGGACAGGGGCGTAACTAATGAAAAACTGTTTTTT.

This sequence joins TRBV7-9 and TRBJ1-5, with no clear D. The CDR3 length is 15 residues. Germline CDR1 and CDR2: SEHNR and FQNEAQ (reference sequence). With 5 bases removed from V and 0 bases from J, the gap between germline ends came to 11 bases. This CDR3 is CASSPGSDSNQPQHF. CDR3 nucleotides: TGTGCCAGCAGCCCCGGGAGCGATAGCAATCAGCCCCAGCATTTT.

The sample holds a few counts of this clone. The chain has TRBV7-2 and TRBJ2-1; D not resolved. The germline CDR1 and CDR2 sequences are SGHTA and FQGNSA. CDR3 size: 15 residues. V was cut by 1 base and J by 1 base, with 8 bases left in between. CDR3 residues: CASSLDRWSYNEQFF. The DNA of the CDR3 is TGTGCCAGCAGCTTAGATCGGTGGTCCTACAATGAGCAGTTCTTC.

The gene calls are TRBV5-1 and TRBJ2-1; D might be TRBD2 (5 bases). This CDR3 contains 15 residues. Trimming removed 2 bases from V and 0 bases from J, with 9 bases in between. Germline assignment: CDR1 SGHRS and CDR2 YFSETQ. CDR3 loop: CASSFSVGSYNEQFF. CDR3 bases: TGCGCCAGCAGCTTTAGCGTCGGCTCCTACAATGAGCAGTTCTTC.

V and J are TRBV28 and TRBJ2-3, with TRBD2 as a possible D gene (6 bases). The CDR3 is made up of 13 amino acids. V was trimmed by 4 bases and J by 9 bases, leaving 14 bases between them. The germline V gene has CDR1 MDHEN and CDR2 SYDVKM. The CDR3 protein is CASSSPRGGTQYF. The CDR3 DNA sequence: TGTGCCAGCAGTTCCCCTAGGGGAGGCACGCAGTATTTT.

The chain has TRBV1 and TRBJ2-2; the DNA was not used to check the table's D call, TRBD2. TRBV1 is deemed a pseudogene. The CDR3 extends over 16 amino acids. CDR3 sequence: CTSSQIGRTNTGELFF. The CDR3 DNA reads TGCACCAGCAGCCAGATCGGGAGAACGAACACCGGGGAGCTGTTTTTT.

The rearrangement links TRBV6-5 to TRBJ1-2; D is perhaps TRBD1 (6 bases). Trimming shortened V by 6 bases and J by 5 bases, and 13 bases separated the two germline ends. The germline V gene has CDR1 MNHEY and CDR2 SVGAGI. The CDR3 consists of 13 residues. The CDR3 protein is CASREQGWYGYTF. Here the CDR3 DNA reads TGTGCCAGCAGGGAACAGGGATGGTATGGCTACACCTTC.

CDR3 region: CASSVEEEINEKLFF. In DNA form, the CDR3 reads TGTGCCAGCAGCGTAGAGGAGGAAATTAATGAAAAACTGTTTTTT. The gene calls are TRBV9 and TRBJ1-4, with D unresolved. The CDR3 runs 15 residues. Trimming cost V 0 bases and J 4 bases, with 10 bases left between them. The germline CDR1 and CDR2 sequences are SGDLS and YYNGEE.

The rearrangement joins TRBV11-2 to TRBJ2-5, with D possibly TRBD2 on 5 matching bases. V gave up 2 bases and J gave up 1 base, with 17 bases separating them. This CDR3 region has 17 residues. Germline V gives CDR1 SGHAT, CDR2 FQNNGV. Here the CDR3 reads CASSLRGLPTAQETQYF. The CDR3 DNA reads TGTGCCAGCAGCTTACGAGGACTTCCAACGGCCCAAGAGACCCAGTACTTC.